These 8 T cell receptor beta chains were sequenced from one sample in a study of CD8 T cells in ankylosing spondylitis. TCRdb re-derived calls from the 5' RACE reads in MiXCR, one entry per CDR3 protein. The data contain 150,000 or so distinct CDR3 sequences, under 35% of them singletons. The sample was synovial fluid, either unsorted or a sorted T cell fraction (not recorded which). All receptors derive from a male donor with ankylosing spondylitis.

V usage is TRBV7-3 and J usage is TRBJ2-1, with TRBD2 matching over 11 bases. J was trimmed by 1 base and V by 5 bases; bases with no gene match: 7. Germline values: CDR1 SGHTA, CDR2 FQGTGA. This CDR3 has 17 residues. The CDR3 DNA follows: TGTGCCAGCAGCCCAATGGGACTAGCGGCTTCCTACAATGAGCAGTTCTTC. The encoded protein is CASSPMGLAASYNEQFF.

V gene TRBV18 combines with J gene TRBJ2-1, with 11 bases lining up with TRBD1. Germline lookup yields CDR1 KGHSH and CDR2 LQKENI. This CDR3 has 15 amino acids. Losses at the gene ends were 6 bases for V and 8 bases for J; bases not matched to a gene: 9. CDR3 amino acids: CASSPGQGARDEQFF. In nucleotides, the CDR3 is TGTGCCAGCTCCCCTGGACAGGGGGCTAGAGATGAGCAGTTCTTC.

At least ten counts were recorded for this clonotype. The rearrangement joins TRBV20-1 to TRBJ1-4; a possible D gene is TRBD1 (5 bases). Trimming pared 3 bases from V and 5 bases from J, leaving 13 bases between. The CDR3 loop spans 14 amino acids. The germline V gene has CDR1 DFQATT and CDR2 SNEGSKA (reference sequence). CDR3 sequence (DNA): TGCAGTGCTAGTCCGGGACGGAAAAATGAAAAACTGTTTTTT. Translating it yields CSASPGRKNEKLFF.

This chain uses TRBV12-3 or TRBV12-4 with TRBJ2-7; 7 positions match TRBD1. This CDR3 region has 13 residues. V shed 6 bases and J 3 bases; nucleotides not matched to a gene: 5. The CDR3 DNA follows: TGTGCCAGCAGGCCGGGACAGTTCTACGAGCAGTACTTC. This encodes CASRPGQFYEQYF.

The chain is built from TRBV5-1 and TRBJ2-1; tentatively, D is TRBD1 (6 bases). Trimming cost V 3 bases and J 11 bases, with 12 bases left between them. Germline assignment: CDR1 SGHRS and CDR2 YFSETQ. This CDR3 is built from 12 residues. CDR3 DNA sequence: TGCGCCAGCAGCTCCTCGGACAGACAGCAGTTCTTC. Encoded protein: CASSSSDRQQFF.

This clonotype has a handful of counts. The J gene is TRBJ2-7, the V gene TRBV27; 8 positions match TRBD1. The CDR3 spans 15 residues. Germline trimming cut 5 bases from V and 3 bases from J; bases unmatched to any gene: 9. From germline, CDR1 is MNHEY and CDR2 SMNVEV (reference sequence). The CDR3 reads CASSPRAGGLYEQYF. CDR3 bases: TGTGCCAGCAGTCCCCGGGCAGGGGGCCTCTACGAGCAGTACTTC.

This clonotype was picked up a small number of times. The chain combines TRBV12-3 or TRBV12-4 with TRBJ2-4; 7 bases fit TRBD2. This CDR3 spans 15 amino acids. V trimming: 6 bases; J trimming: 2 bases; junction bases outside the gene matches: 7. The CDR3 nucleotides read TGTGCCAGCAGCAATGGCGGGGGAACCAAAAACATTCAGTACTTC. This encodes CASSNGGGTKNIQYF.

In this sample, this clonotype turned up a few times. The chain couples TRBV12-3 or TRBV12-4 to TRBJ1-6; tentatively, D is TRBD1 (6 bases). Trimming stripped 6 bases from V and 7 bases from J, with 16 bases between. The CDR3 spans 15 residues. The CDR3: CASRKGGLENSPLHF. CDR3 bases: TGTGCCAGCAGAAAGGGGGGGCTCGAAAATTCACCCCTCCACTTT.